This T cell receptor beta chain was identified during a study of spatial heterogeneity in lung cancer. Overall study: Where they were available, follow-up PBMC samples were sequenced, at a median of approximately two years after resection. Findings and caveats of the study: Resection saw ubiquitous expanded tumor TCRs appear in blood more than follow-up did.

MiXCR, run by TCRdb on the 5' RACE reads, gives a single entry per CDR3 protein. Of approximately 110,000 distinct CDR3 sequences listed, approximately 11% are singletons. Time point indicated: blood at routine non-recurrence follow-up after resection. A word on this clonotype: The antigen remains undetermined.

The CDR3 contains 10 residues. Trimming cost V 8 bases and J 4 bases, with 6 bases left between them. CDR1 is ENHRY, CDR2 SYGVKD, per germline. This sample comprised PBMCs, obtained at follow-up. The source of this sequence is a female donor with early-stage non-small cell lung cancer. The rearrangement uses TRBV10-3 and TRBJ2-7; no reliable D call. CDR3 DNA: TGTGCCATCGTCAAGTACGAGCAGTACGTC. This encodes CAIVKYEQYV.